A single T cell receptor beta chain is shown here with its context. The sample belongs to a study of T cell changes during pregnancy in multiple sclerosis. Generated by immunoSEQ multiplex PCR, the TCRdb table keeps only in-frame clones and is missing some. This sample has under 60,000 clones, with 85% to 95% found just once. The ends were cut back, 4 bases at V and 1 base at J, with 16 bases in the middle. CDR1 is SNHLY and CDR2 is FYNNEI in the germline V gene. The CDR3 loop spans 16 amino acids. This chain links TRBV2 with TRBJ1-2; tentatively, D is TRBD1 (5 bases). This TCR derives from a female donor with multiple sclerosis, enrolled in a pregnancy study. Specimen: CD4+ T cells from peripheral blood mononuclear cells, collected in the third trimester of pregnancy. In nucleotides, the CDR3 is TGTGCCAGCAGTGGATCCGGGTGGGGGGATAACTATGGCTACACCTTC. Translated, it gives CASSGSGWGDNYGYTF.